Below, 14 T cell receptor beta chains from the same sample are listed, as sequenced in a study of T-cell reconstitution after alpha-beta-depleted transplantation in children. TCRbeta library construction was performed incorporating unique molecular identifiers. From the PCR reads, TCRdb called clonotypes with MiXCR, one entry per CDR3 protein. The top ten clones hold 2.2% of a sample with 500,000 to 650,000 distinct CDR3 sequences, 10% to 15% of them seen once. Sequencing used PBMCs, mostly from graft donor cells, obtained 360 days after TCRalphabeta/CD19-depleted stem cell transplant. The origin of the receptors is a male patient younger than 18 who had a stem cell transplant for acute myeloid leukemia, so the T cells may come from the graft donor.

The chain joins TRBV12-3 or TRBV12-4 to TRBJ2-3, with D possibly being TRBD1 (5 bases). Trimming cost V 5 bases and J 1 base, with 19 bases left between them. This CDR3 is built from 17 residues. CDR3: CASSGILRVEGTDTQYF. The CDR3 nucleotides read TGTGCCAGCAGTGGTATTCTCAGGGTTGAGGGCACAGATACGCAGTATTTT.

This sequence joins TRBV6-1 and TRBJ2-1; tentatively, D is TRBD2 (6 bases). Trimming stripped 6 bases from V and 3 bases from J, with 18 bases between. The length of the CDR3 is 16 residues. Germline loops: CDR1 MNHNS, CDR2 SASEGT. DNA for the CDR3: TGTGCCAGCAGCCTCGATGGGGGAGCGGGCTACAATGAGCAGTTCTTC. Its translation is CASSLDGGAGYNEQFF.

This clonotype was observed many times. As DNA, the CDR3 is TGTGCCAGCAGCCACGGACTTCAAGAGACCCAGTACTTC. Its translation is CASSHGLQETQYF. The chain carries TRBV6-1 and TRBJ2-5; tentative D call: TRBD2 (5 bases). Between the trimmed V and J ends, which lost 6 bases and 2 bases, there was a span of 10 bases. The CDR3 loop spans 13 amino acids. Per germline, CDR1 MNHNS and CDR2 SASEGT.

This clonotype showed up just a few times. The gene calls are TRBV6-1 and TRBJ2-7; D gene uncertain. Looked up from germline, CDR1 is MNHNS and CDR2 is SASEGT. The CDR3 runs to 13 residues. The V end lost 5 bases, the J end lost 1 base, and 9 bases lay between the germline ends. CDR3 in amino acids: CASSMQVSYEQYF. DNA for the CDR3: TGTGCCAGCAGTATGCAGGTTTCCTACGAGCAGTACTTC.

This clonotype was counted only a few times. The CDR3 region is CSAGDRGPYNEQFF. For the CDR3, the DNA is TGCAGTGCTGGCGACAGGGGACCTTACAATGAGCAGTTCTTC. V gene TRBV20-1 combines with J gene TRBJ2-1; 8 nucleotides align to TRBD1. CDR1 is DFQATT and CDR2 is SNEGSKA in the germline V gene (reference sequence). Germline trimming cut 5 bases from V and 4 bases from J; bases unmatched to any gene: 7. The CDR3 length is 14 residues.

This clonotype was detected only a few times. In DNA, the CDR3 is TGCAGCGTTGAAGAAGGTACTCCGGAGCAGTTCTTC. Translating it yields CSVEEGTPEQFF. The chain employs TRBV29-1 and TRBJ2-1; D is undetermined. V was shortened by 0 bases and J by 10 bases, with 10 bases between the two germline ends. CDR1 SQVTM and CDR2 ANQGSEA come from the germline V gene. The CDR3 has 12 amino acids.

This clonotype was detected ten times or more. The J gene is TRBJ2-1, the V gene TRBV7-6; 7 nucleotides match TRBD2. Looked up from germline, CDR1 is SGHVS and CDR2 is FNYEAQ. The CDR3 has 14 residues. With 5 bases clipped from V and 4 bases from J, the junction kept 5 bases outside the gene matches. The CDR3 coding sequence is TGTGCCAGCAGCCAGACTAGCACATACAATGAGCAGTTCTTC. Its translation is CASSQTSTYNEQFF.

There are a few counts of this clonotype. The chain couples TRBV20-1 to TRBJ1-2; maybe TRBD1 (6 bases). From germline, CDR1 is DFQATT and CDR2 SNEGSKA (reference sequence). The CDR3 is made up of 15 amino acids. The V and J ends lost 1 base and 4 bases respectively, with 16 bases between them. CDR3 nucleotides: TGCAGTGCTAGAGGTTTCTCCAGGGGAAGCTATGGCTACACCTTC. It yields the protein CSARGFSRGSYGYTF.

CDR3 DNA: TGTGCCACCAGCAGACTAGCGGGAGAGGGAACCGGGGAGCTGTTTTTT. Translation gives CATSRLAGEGTGELFF. V gene TRBV15 combines with J gene TRBJ2-2; 10 bases align to TRBD2. The CDR3 sequence is 16 residues long. Germline V lookup: CDR1 LNHNV, CDR2 YYDKDF (reference sequence). V lost 2 bases to trimming and J lost 5 bases; unmatched junction nucleotides: 5. The variable domain in full, with the rest retrieved from reference TRBV15 and TRBJ2-2, is DAMVIQNPRYQVTQFGKPVTLSCSQTLNHNVMYWYQQKSSQAPKLLFHYYDKDFNNEADTPDNFQSRRPNTSFCFLDIRSPGLGDTAMYLCATSRLAGEGTGELFFGEGSRLTVL.

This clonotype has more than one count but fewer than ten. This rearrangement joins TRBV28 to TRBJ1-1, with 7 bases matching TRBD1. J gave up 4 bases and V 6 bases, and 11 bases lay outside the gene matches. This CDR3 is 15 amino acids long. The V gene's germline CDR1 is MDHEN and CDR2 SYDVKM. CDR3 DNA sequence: TGTGCCAGCAGCCGCCGCAGGGGGACTGGCACTGAAGCTTTCTTT. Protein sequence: CASSRRRGTGTEAFF.

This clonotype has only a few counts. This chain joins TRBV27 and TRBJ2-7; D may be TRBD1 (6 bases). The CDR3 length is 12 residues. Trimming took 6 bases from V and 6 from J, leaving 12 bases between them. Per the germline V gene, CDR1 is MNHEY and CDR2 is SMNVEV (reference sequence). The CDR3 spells CASRQGLSEQYF. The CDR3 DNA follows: TGTGCCAGCAGACAGGGATTGTCCGAGCAGTACTTC.

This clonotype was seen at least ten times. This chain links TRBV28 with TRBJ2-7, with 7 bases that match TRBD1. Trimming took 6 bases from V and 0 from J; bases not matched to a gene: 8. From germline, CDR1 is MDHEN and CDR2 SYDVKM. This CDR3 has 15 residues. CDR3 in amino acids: CASRPRTGPSYEQYF. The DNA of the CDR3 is TGTGCCAGCAGACCCCGGACAGGTCCCTCCTACGAGCAGTACTTC.

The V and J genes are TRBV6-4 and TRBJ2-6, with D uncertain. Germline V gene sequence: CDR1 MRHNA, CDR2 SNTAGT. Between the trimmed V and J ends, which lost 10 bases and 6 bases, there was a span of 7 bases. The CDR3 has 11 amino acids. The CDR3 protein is CATRLANVLTF. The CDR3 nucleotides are TGTGCCACACGGCTGGCCAACGTCCTGACTTTC.

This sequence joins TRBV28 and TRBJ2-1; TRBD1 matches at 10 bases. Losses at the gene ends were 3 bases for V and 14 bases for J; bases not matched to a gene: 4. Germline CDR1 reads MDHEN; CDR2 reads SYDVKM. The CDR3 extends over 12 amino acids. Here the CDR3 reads CASSFGGQGKFF. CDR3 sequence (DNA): TGTGCCAGCAGTTTCGGGGGACAGGGGAAGTTCTTC.